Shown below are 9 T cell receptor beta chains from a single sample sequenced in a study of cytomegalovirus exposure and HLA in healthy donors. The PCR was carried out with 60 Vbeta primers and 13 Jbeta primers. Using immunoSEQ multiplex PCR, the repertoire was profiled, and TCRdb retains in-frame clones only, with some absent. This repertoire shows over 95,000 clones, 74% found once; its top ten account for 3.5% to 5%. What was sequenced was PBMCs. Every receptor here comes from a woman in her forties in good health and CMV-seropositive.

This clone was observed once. As DNA, the CDR3 is TGTGCCAGCTCACCATCAGGTTCCTACGAGCAGTACTTC. As protein: CASSPSGSYEQYF. This chain joins TRBV18 and TRBJ2-5; D remains ambiguous. The last part of the DNA fits TRBJ2-7 better; the J call may be wrong. Germline CDR1 is KGHSH and CDR2 is LQKENI. This CDR3 spans 13 amino acids.

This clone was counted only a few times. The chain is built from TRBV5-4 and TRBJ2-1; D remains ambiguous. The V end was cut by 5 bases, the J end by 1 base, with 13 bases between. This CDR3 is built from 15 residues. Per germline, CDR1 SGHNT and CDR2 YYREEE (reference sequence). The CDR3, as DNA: TGTGCCAGCAGTTACGCGGCTACTTCCTACAATGAGCAGTTCTTC. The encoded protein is CASSYAATSYNEQFF.

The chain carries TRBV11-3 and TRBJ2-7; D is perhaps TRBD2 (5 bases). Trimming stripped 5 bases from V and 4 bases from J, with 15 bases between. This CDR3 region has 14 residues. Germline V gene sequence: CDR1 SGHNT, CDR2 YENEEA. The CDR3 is CASSPTRGPYEQYF. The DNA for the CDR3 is TGTGCCAGCAGCCCAACCCGAGGGCCTTACGAGCAGTACTTC. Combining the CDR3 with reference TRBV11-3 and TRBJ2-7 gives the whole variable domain EAGVVQSPRYKIIEKKQPVAFWCNPISGHNTLYWYLQNLGQGPELLIRYENEEAVDDSQLPKDRFSAERLKGVDSTLKIQPAELGDSAVYLCASSPTRGPYEQYFGPGTRLTVT.

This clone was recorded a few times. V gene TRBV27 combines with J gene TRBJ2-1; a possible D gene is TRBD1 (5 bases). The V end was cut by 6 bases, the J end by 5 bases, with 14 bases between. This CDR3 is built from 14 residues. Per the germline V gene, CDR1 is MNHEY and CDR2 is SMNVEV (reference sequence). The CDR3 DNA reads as TGTGCCAGCAGCTCCCAGGGTCGGGACAATGAGCAGTTCTTC. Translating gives CASSSQGRDNEQFF.

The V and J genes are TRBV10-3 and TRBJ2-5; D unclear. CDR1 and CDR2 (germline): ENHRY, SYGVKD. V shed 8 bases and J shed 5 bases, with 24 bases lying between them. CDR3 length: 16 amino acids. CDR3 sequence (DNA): TGTGCCATCGCACTCGGTGAAGCGACCGTGAGGGAGACCCAGTACTTC. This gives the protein CAIALGEATVRETQYF.

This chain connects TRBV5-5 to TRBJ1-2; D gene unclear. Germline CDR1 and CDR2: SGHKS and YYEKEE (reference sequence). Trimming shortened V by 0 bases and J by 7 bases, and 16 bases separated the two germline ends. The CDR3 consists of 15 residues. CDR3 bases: TGTGCCAGCAGCTTGGAGTACAGCTTTTCCTGTGGCTACACCTTC. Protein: CASSLEYSFSCGYTF.

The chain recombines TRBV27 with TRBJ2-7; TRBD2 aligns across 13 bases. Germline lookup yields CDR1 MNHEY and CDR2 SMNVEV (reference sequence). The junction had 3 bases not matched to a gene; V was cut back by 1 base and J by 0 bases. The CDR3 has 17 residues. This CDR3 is CASSLLTSGGSSYEQYF. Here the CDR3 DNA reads TGTGCCAGCAGTTTATTGACTAGCGGGGGGAGCTCCTACGAGCAGTACTTC.

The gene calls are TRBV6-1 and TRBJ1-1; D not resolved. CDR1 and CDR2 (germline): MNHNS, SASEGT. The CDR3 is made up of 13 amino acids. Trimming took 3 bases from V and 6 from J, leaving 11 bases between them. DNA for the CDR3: TGTGCCAGCAGTGAGGGCTTTGAGTCTGAAGCTTTCTTT. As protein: CASSEGFESEAFF.

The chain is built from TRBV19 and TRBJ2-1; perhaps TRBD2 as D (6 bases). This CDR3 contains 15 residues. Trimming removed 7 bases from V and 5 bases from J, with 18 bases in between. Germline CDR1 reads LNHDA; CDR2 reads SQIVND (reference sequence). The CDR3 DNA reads TGTGCCAGTACCCCCCGTACGGGAGTTAACAATGAGCAGTTCTTC. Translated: CASTPRTGVNNEQFF.